This T cell receptor beta chain was sequenced for a study of shared clonotypes between healthy human individuals. Study-wide results and caveats: Incompleteness in sorted-subset sequencing, despite large depth, was shown by rarefaction.

Original processing notes: Quality scores were absent from the junction-only immunoSEQ sequences, so filtering differed. Here immunoSEQ multiplex PCR was the method, and the copy in TCRdb shows in-frame clones only, minus some. V and J calls and clone size come straight from that table; D and trimming were deduced from the DNA. The data show approximately 530,000 clones, 95% to 97% seen once. About this clone: What it recognizes is unknown.

The sequenced material came from naive CD4+ T cells sorted from blood. Subset: CD45RA+ positively selected. The sequence was collected from a woman in her thirties in good health.

As DNA, the CDR3 is TGTGCCAGCAGCTTAGATCGGGGTTCACCCCTCCACTTT. This gives the protein CASSLDRGSPLHF. The chain uses TRBV7-8 and TRBJ1-6; no reliable D call. This CDR3 is 13 amino acids long. Trimming removed 1 base at V and 9 bases at J, with 7 bases between. Germline V gene data show CDR1 as SGHVS and CDR2 as FQNEAQ.